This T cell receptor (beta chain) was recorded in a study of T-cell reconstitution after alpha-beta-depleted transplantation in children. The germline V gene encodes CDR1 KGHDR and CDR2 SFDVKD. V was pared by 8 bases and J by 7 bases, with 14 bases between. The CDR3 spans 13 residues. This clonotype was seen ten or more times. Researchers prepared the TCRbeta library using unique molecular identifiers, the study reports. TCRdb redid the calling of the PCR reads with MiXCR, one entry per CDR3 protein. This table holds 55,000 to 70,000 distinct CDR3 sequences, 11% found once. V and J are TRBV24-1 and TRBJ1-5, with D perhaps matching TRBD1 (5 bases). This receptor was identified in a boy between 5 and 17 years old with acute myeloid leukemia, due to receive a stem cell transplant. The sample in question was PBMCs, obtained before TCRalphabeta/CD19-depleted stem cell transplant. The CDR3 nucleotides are TGTGCCACCATGGAAGGGGCAGGACAGCCCCAGCATTTT. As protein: CATMEGAGQPQHF.